These 10 T cell receptor beta chains originate from one sample sequenced in a study of Ad26.COV2.S vaccination and SARS-CoV-2 variants. Profiled with immunoSEQ multiplex PCR; TCRdb holds only in-frame clones, not every one. The sample yields some 390,000 clones, around nine tenths seen once. Treatment: 15 to 20 received Ad26.COV2.S at low or high dose, single or two shots; about 5 received placebo; per-sample allocation not given. Following the first vaccine or placebo injection, samples were taken on day 63. The material was peripheral blood, obtained in a trial of Ad26.COV2.S vaccine versus placebo. The receptors were sampled from a person aged 18-65 years who received the Ad26.COV2.S COVID-19 vaccine or a placebo.

This chain connects TRBV7-7 to TRBJ2-5, with 7 bases lining up with TRBD2. This CDR3 has 15 residues. Germline V gene data show CDR1 as SSHAT and CDR2 as FNYEAQ (reference sequence). J lost 5 bases, V lost 2 bases, and 8 bases had no gene match. Here the CDR3 DNA reads TGTGCCAGCAGCTTAAGGGCGGGCGGGAGTGAGACCCAGTACTTC. Residues: CASSLRAGGSETQYF. Full variable domain (rest looked up from reference TRBV7-7 and TRBJ2-5): GAGVSQSPRYKVTKRGQDVTLRCDPISSHATLYWYQQALGQGPEFLTYFNYEAQPDKSGLPSDRFSAERPEGSISTLTIQRTEQRDSAMYRCASSLRAGGSETQYFGPGTRLLVL.

This chain uses TRBV5-1 with TRBJ2-1; D is possibly TRBD2 (5 bases). The V end lost 1 base, the J end lost 5 bases, and 16 bases lay between the germline ends. Germline loops: CDR1 SGHRS, CDR2 YFSETQ. The CDR3 length is 16 residues. The CDR3 coding sequence is TGCGCCAGCAGCTTGCCCCGAGGCGGGTTGGACAATGAGCAGTTCTTC. This encodes CASSLPRGGLDNEQFF. The full variable domain, with the rest looked up from reference TRBV5-1 and TRBJ2-1, is KAGVTQTPRYLIKTRGQQVTLSCSPISGHRSVSWYQQTPGQGLQFLFEYFSETQRNKGNFPGRFSGRQFSNSRSEMNVSTLELGDSALYLCASSLPRGGLDNEQFFGPGTRLTVL.

The chain links TRBV5-6 to TRBJ1-2; 7 positions match TRBD1. CDR3 length: 15 amino acids. Germline V lookup: CDR1 SGHDT, CDR2 YYEEEE. Losses at the gene ends were 0 bases for V and 4 bases for J; bases not matched to a gene: 6. The DNA for the CDR3 is TGTGCCAGCAGCTTGGCCGGACAGGACCTCTATGGCTACACCTTC. It is translated as CASSLAGQDLYGYTF.

The rearrangement links TRBV6-1 to TRBJ1-5; tentatively, D is TRBD1 (5 bases). The V end was cut by 3 bases, the J end by 9 bases, with 15 bases between. CDR3 length: 14 amino acids. Germline values: CDR1 MNHNS, CDR2 SASEGT. In nucleotides, the CDR3 is TGTGCCAGCAGTGAGGGACCGGGCTTGGTGCCCCAGCATTTT. Amino acids: CASSEGPGLVPQHF.

The J gene is TRBJ2-1, the V gene TRBV27; TRBD1 matches 9 bases. This CDR3 has 14 residues. The germline gives CDR1 MNHEY, CDR2 SMNVEV (reference sequence). The J segment lost 12 bases and the V segment lost 5 bases, leaving 11 bases of the junction unmatched. CDR3 sequence (DNA): TGTGCCAGCAGTCCGGGACAGGGAACCGTTGGGCAGTTCTTC. This gives the protein CASSPGQGTVGQFF.

V gene TRBV7-8 combines with J gene TRBJ2-3; D ambiguous. This CDR3 spans 14 amino acids. Trimming took off 3 bases at V and 5 bases at J, with 12 bases between the two ends. The germline CDR1 and CDR2 sequences are SGHVS and FQNEAQ. CDR3 nucleotides: TGTGCCAGCAGCTTTTTGGGAAGTGGAGATACGCAGTATTTT. It codes for CASSFLGSGDTQYF.

The V call is TRBV6-1, the J call TRBJ1-5; no definite D call. The V gene lost 3 bases and the J gene lost 3 bases, with 12 bases spanning the gap. CDR1 is MNHNS and CDR2 is SASEGT in the germline V gene. This CDR3 has 15 amino acids. The DNA for the CDR3 is TGTGCCAGCAGTGACCGGAGCGTACTCAATCAGCCCCAGCATTTT. Translating gives CASSDRSVLNQPQHF.

The V call is TRBV7-3, the J call TRBJ1-3, with D possibly being TRBD1 (5 bases). The ends were cut back, 4 bases at V and 0 bases at J, with 22 bases in the middle. The length of the CDR3 is 19 residues. The germline gives CDR1 SGHTA, CDR2 FQGTGA. CDR3 sequence: CASSSDKQVPSFSGNTIYF. The CDR3 DNA reads as TGTGCCAGCAGCTCCGACAAACAGGTCCCTAGCTTCTCTGGAAACACCATATATTTT.

The chain employs TRBV5-6 and TRBJ2-1; no clear D. Trimming pared 0 bases from V and 2 bases from J, leaving 9 bases between. This CDR3 has 15 residues. Germline V gene sequence: CDR1 SGHDT, CDR2 YYEEEE. For the CDR3, the DNA is TGTGCCAGCAGCTTGGCCAGTAAAACCTACAATGAGCAGTTCTTC. This encodes CASSLASKTYNEQFF.

The chain uses TRBV6-5 and TRBJ1-5, with TRBD1 matching 8 bases. V lost 2 bases and J lost 4; bases outside the gene matches: 1. Per the germline V gene, CDR1 is MNHEY and CDR2 is SVGAGI. The CDR3 loop spans 14 amino acids. This chain's CDR3 is CASSYRDRNQPQHF. CDR3 nucleotides: TGTGCCAGCAGTTACCGGGACAGGAATCAGCCCCAGCATTTT.